One sample yielded the 29 T cell receptor beta chains listed below, sequenced in a study of OX40 agonist ivuxolimab in advanced cancers. Assay used: immunoSEQ multiplex PCR; TCRdb lists only in-frame clones, some missing. The sample shows 12,000 or so clones, around four fifths of them seen only once. The specimen comprised CD4+ or CD8+ T cells sorted from blood, sampled in a trial of the OX40 agonist ivuxolimab. These receptors were obtained from an adult with an advanced solid tumor such as melanoma, head and neck, liver or kidney cancer.

The V gene is TRBV5-6, the J gene TRBJ2-5; D is undetermined. The CDR3 contains 12 residues. The germline gives CDR1 SGHDT, CDR2 YYEEEE. V lost 4 bases and J lost 3, with 7 bases in between. Here the CDR3 reads CASSQQEETQYF. In nucleotides, the CDR3 is TGTGCCAGCAGCCAGCAGGAAGAGACCCAGTACTTC.

This clone was picked up a small number of times. This chain links TRBV5-1 with TRBJ2-1; either TRBD1 or TRBD2 may supply D (7 bases each). V lost 0 bases to trimming and J lost 7 bases, with 17 bases between them. This CDR3 comprises 16 residues. Germline CDR1 is SGHRS and CDR2 is YFSETQ. CDR3 coding DNA: TGCGCCAGCAGCTTGGCCTGGGGGAGGGGGCATAATGAGCAGTTCTTC. It is translated as CASSLAWGRGHNEQFF.

This clone was counted a single time. The sample contains more than one DNA sequence encoding this CDR3. This sequence joins TRBV5-1 and TRBJ1-2; 7 bases match TRBD1. Germline V gives CDR1 SGHRS, CDR2 YFSETQ. The CDR3 consists of 13 residues. J was trimmed by 7 bases and V by 4 bases; bases with no gene match: 7. In DNA form, the CDR3 reads TGCGCCAGCAGCCCCGGGGACAGTAGTGGCTACACCTTC. Translation: CASSPGDSSGYTF.

This clone was seen only once. The rearrangement joins TRBV27 to TRBJ2-7, with 8 nucleotides matching TRBD2. The CDR3 is made up of 16 amino acids. The germline V gene has CDR1 MNHEY and CDR2 SMNVEV (reference sequence). J lost 4 bases, V lost 4 bases, and 12 bases had no gene match. The CDR3 here is CASSSLGPAGVYEQYF. The CDR3 DNA reads TGTGCCAGCAGTTCCCTGGGTCCAGCGGGGGTATACGAGCAGTACTTC.

The chain is built from TRBV15 and TRBJ2-4; 8 bases align to TRBD2. Trimming took 5 bases from V and 9 from J; bases not matched to a gene: 15. CDR3 length: 16 residues. Looked up from germline, CDR1 is LNHNV and CDR2 is YYDKDF (reference sequence). For the CDR3, the DNA is TGTGCCACCAGCCCCCGCATAGGCGGGGGGAGGGTCATTCAGTACTTC. Amino acid sequence: CATSPRIGGGRVIQYF.

The genes are TRBV27 and TRBJ2-7, with TRBD2 matching over 15 bases. CDR3 length equals 19 residues. V shed 5 bases and J 3 bases; nucleotides not matched to a gene: 14. In germline, CDR1 is MNHEY, CDR2 SMNVEV (reference sequence). The CDR3 DNA sequence: TGTGCCAGCAGTCCACCCTCCGGGACTAGCGGGGGGCTCCACTACGAGCAGTACTTC. It codes for CASSPPSGTSGGLHYEQYF.

The J gene is TRBJ1-1, the V gene TRBV6-5, with D perhaps TRBD1 (6 bases). The CDR3 covers 14 residues. Germline CDR1 MNHEY, CDR2 SVGAGI. Trimming removed 5 bases at V and 2 bases at J, with 12 bases between. This chain's CDR3 is CASSLQGANTEAFF. CDR3 nucleotides: TGTGCCAGCAGTCTACAGGGAGCCAACACTGAAGCTTTCTTT.

The chain combines TRBV4-1 with TRBJ2-5; TRBD2 aligns across 8 bases. J lost 2 bases, V lost 4 bases, and 6 bases had no gene match. CDR3 size: 15 residues. Germline V gives CDR1 MGHRA, CDR2 YSYEKL. CDR3 bases: TGCGCCAGCAGCCCCTGGGGCGGGGGGCAAGAGACCCAGTACTTC. This codes for CASSPWGGGQETQYF.

The chain employs TRBV7-9 and TRBJ1-2; 10 bases align to TRBD1. The CDR3 runs 18 residues. V shed 0 bases and J 0 bases; nucleotides not matched to a gene: 7. The germline gives CDR1 SEHNR, CDR2 FQNEAQ (reference sequence). The CDR3, as DNA: TGTGCCAGCAGCTTAGCTGGGGGACAGGGGCTTCCTAACTATGGCTACACCTTC. It yields the protein CASSLAGGQGLPNYGYTF.

J is TRBJ1-5 and V is TRBV6-1, with TRBD1 matching over 9 bases. Germline CDR1 MNHNS, CDR2 SASEGT. J gave up 12 bases and V 7 bases, and 10 bases lay outside the gene matches. The CDR3 is 13 residues long. CDR3 DNA sequence: TGTGCCAGCACCGGACAGGGGCTCTTGGGCCAGCATTTT. Translated, it gives CASTGQGLLGQHF.

CDR3 sequence reads: CASSERGAGANVLTF. The CDR3 coding sequence is TGTGCCAGCAGTGAAAGGGGGGCTGGGGCCAACGTCCTGACTTTC. The J gene is TRBJ2-6, the V gene TRBV6-1; D assignment may be TRBD1 or TRBD2 (6 bases each). The CDR3 is 15 amino acids. V shed 2 bases and J shed 2 bases, with 7 bases lying between them. Germline V gives CDR1 MNHNS, CDR2 SASEGT.

This chain connects TRBV5-1 to TRBJ2-2; TRBD1 matches 7 bases. After removal of 5 bases from V and 6 bases from J, the junction contained 10 bases not matched to a gene. Germline V lookup: CDR1 SGHRS, CDR2 YFSETQ. This CDR3 contains 15 residues. In nucleotides, the CDR3 is TGCGCCAGCAGGCCTACAGGGGTTCTGCCCGGGGAGCTGTTTTTT. Protein: CASRPTGVLPGELFF.

Here the CDR3 reads CASSQWASGSTDTQYF. DNA for the CDR3: TGCGCCAGCAGCCAATGGGCTAGCGGTAGCACAGATACGCAGTATTTT. The chain is built from TRBV4-1 and TRBJ2-3; 7 nucleotides align to TRBD2. Germline V gene sequence: CDR1 MGHRA, CDR2 YSYEKL. Trimming cost V 2 bases and J 0 bases; bases outside gene matches: 5. The CDR3 loop spans 16 amino acids.

This clone has just one count. DNA of the CDR3: TGTGCCAGCAGCTCCACACCTGACGGCCCATCGGCCAAAAACATTCAGTACTTC. This gives the protein CASSSTPDGPSAKNIQYF. V gene TRBV7-6 combines with J gene TRBJ2-4; no reliable D call. V lost 4 bases and J lost 1, with 20 bases in between. The germline V gene encodes CDR1 SGHVS and CDR2 FNYEAQ. The CDR3 spans 18 residues.

The rearrangement uses TRBV9 and TRBJ2-7; D is undetermined. The CDR3 has 13 amino acids. V shed 4 bases and J shed 0 bases, with 8 bases lying between them. Looked up from germline, CDR1 is SGDLS and CDR2 is YYNGEE. The CDR3, as DNA: TGTGCCAGCAGCCCCGACGTCTCCTACGAGCAGTACTTC. Translated: CASSPDVSYEQYF.

The CDR3 nucleotides read TGTGCCAGCAGCTTGGTTGGGAATCAGCCCCAGCATTTT. It yields the protein CASSLVGNQPQHF. The J gene is TRBJ1-5, the V gene TRBV5-8; D unclear. From germline, CDR1 is SGHTS and CDR2 YDEGEE. CDR3 length equals 13 residues. V lost 0 bases and J 4 bases, leaving 5 bases between the germline ends.

This CDR3 is CASSAGTGNLYEQYF. The CDR3 bases are TGTGCCAGCTCGGCCGGGACAGGGAATCTCTACGAGCAGTACTTC. The chain carries TRBV18 and TRBJ2-7; 9 bases match TRBD1. Germline CDR1 is KGHSH and CDR2 is LQKENI. The length of the CDR3 is 15 residues. J gave up 3 bases and V 6 bases, and 9 bases lay outside the gene matches.

This rearrangement joins TRBV7-8 to TRBJ2-5, with 12 bases aligning to TRBD2. The CDR3 extends over 16 amino acids. Germline-derived CDR1 and CDR2 are SGHVS and FQNEAQ. V dropped 1 base and J dropped 5; count of bases not matched to a gene: 5. In nucleotides, the CDR3 is TGTGCCAGCAGCTTAGGACTAGCGGGGGTTACGGAGACCCAGTACTTC. Its protein is CASSLGLAGVTETQYF.

The gene calls are TRBV5-6 and TRBJ1-1, with no clear D. This CDR3 spans 14 amino acids. The germline V gene encodes CDR1 SGHDT and CDR2 YYEEEE. V was shortened by 2 bases and J by 0 bases, with 8 bases between the two germline ends. The CDR3 here is CASSFGTMNTEAFF. In DNA, the CDR3 is TGTGCCAGCAGCTTCGGTACTATGAACACTGAAGCTTTCTTT.

This clone was seen a single time. This chain joins TRBV15 and TRBJ1-4, with D unresolved. V lost 8 bases to trimming and J lost 7 bases, with 11 bases between them. There are 12 residues in the CDR3. In germline, CDR1 is LNHNV, CDR2 YYDKDF (reference sequence). Here the CDR3 reads CATAGDGEKLFF. CDR3 DNA sequence: TGTGCCACCGCCGGGGATGGTGAAAAACTGTTTTTT.

This rearrangement joins TRBV6-6 to TRBJ2-7; no clear D. The length of the CDR3 is 15 residues. The germline V gene has CDR1 MNHNY and CDR2 SVGAGI (reference sequence). Trimming removed 0 bases from V and 0 bases from J, with 9 bases in between. CDR3 in DNA: TGTGCCAGCAGTTACTCCTATGGCAGCTCCTACGAGCAGTACTTC. Protein product: CASSYSYGSSYEQYF.

The V gene is TRBV6-6, the J gene TRBJ1-6; D might be TRBD1 (5 bases). V was cut by 5 bases and J by 10 bases, with 9 bases left in between. Per the germline V gene, CDR1 is MNHNY and CDR2 is SVGAGI (reference sequence). The CDR3 runs 12 residues. CDR3 sequence: CASSPRDSPLHF. CDR3 DNA: TGTGCCAGCAGTCCCAGGGACTCACCCCTCCACTTT.

The V gene is TRBV7-9, the J gene TRBJ2-1; D is uncertain. Trimming removed 1 base at V and 10 bases at J, with 8 bases between. The CDR3 covers 12 residues. The germline V gene encodes CDR1 SEHNR and CDR2 FQNEAQ (reference sequence). CDR3 region: CASSLDPSEQFF. The CDR3, as DNA: TGTGCCAGCAGCTTAGACCCCTCCGAGCAGTTCTTC.

A word on this clone: Germline and junction disagree at one end, which may indicate a read error. The chain combines TRBV27 with TRBJ1-4; unclear D gene. This CDR3 comprises 14 residues. Germline V gene sequence: CDR1 MNHEY, CDR2 SMNVEV (reference sequence). The CDR3 loop reads CATSRLSGDEKLFF. For the CDR3, the DNA is TGTGCCACCAGTCGACTCTCTGGGGATGAAAAACTGTTTTTT.

The V gene is TRBV10-1, the J gene TRBJ1-5; TRBD1 is a possible D gene (5 bases). V lost 6 bases to trimming and J lost 1 base, with 7 bases between them. The CDR3 is 13 amino acids. CDR1 is WNHNN and CDR2 is SYGVQD in the germline V gene (reference sequence). CDR3 nucleotide sequence: TGCGCCAGCAGCCGGGACAGCAATCAGCCCCAGCATTTT. Amino acid sequence: CASSRDSNQPQHF.

This clone was counted a single time. CDR3 loop: CASSLVLEQFF. As DNA, the CDR3 is TGTGCCAGCAGTTTAGTTCTTGAGCAGTTCTTC. This chain uses TRBV28 with TRBJ2-1; the D is unclear. Germline V CDR1 and CDR2: MDHEN, SYDVKM. The CDR3 loop spans 11 amino acids. The V gene lost 2 bases and the J gene lost 9 bases, with 5 bases spanning the gap.

This clone ranks as hyperexpanded (1% or more). CDR3 in amino acids: CASSLDSYVTDTQYF. The CDR3 coding sequence is TGTGCCAGCTCACTGGACAGTTATGTTACAGATACGCAGTATTTT. This chain connects TRBV18 to TRBJ2-3; D may be TRBD1 (6 bases). Germline V gene lookup returns CDR1 KGHSH and CDR2 LQKENI. V gave up 4 bases and J gave up 3 bases, with 14 bases separating them. The CDR3 has 15 amino acids.

Only a few counts were recorded for this clone. The chain uses TRBV6-5 and TRBJ1-2; 8 nucleotides line up with TRBD1. Germline CDR1 and CDR2: MNHEY and SVGAGI. The CDR3 spans 15 residues. The V and J ends lost 5 bases and 3 bases, in that order; junction bases with no gene match: 8. CDR3 bases: TGTGCCAGCAGTCCACGGACAGGGTGGGACTATGGCTACACCTTC. It yields the protein CASSPRTGWDYGYTF.

The chain combines TRBV11-1 with TRBJ1-1; no definite D call. Germline CDR1 is SGHAT and CDR2 is FQDESV (reference sequence). V dropped 1 base and J dropped 0 bases, with 15 bases sitting between them. CDR3 length: 17 residues. The CDR3 sequence: CASSLDKEASVNTEAFF. The DNA of the CDR3 is TGTGCCAGCAGCTTAGATAAGGAGGCCAGTGTGAACACTGAAGCTTTCTTT.